The present T cell receptor (beta chain) was sequenced within a study of cytomegalovirus exposure and HLA in healthy donors. Findings and caveats of the study: A subsequent analysis found that TCR clusters from the first cohort also tended to co-occur in the approximately 130 validation repertoires, with 90% to 95% of cluster scores above 0.

It was the approximately 120-subject validation cohort, separate from the approximately 670-subject first cohort, to which the donors belonged. V was clipped by 0 bases and J by 5 bases, with 9 bases between them. The CDR3 is 14 amino acids. Germline V gene sequence: CDR1 SGHRS, CDR2 YFSETQ. The data were produced by immunoSEQ multiplex PCR, yet TCRdb's version contains in-frame clones alone and is incomplete. Of 240,000 or so clones listed, about 90% are singletons. Concerning this clone itself: Antigen specificity is unknown.

The V call is TRBV5-1, the J call TRBJ1-5; D remains ambiguous. The sequenced material came from PBMCs. This receptor was identified in a woman in her twenties or thirties in good health and CMV-seropositive. The CDR3 reads CASSLGPNYQPQHF. As DNA, the CDR3 is TGCGCCAGCAGCTTGGGTCCAAATTATCAGCCCCAGCATTTT.